Following are 26 T cell receptor beta chains from one sample sequenced in a study of T cell changes during pregnancy in multiple sclerosis. Only in-frame clones appear in the TCRdb table, and some are missing; sequencing was by immunoSEQ multiplex PCR. The data contain 45,000 to 55,000 clones, about nine tenths of them seen just once; the ten biggest clones take up roughly 0.66%. The sample consisted of CD4+ T cells from peripheral blood mononuclear cells, taken after pregnancy. The source of these receptors is a female donor in good health, enrolled as a control in a pregnancy study.

This clone showed up just once. The rearrangement joins TRBV7-2 to TRBJ1-2, with 9 bases identical to TRBD1. The length of the CDR3 is 13 residues. V shed 5 bases and J 6 bases; nucleotides not matched to a gene: 4. Germline assignment: CDR1 SGHTA and CDR2 FQGNSA. This CDR3 reads CASSPRQGDGYTF. The DNA for the CDR3 is TGTGCCAGCAGCCCGAGACAGGGGGATGGCTACACCTTC.

The chain links TRBV29-1 to TRBJ1-5; D unclear. Deletions cut 4 bases from V and 2 bases from J, with 6 bases between. CDR1 and CDR2 from the germline V gene are SQVTM and ANQGSEA. The CDR3 runs 12 residues. Here the CDR3 DNA reads TGCAGCGTTGCGGGTGGCAATCAGCCCCAGCATTTT. It encodes CSVAGGNQPQHF. Together with reference TRBV29-1 and TRBJ1-5, the CDR3 gives the full variable domain: SAVISQKPSRDICQRGTSLTIQCQVDSQVTMMFWYRQQPGQSLTLIATANQGSEATYESGFVIDKFPISRPNLTFSTLTVSNMSPEDSSIYLCSVAGGNQPQHFGDGTRLSIL.

This chain connects TRBV5-1 to TRBJ1-5; TRBD1 matches at 9 bases. Germline loops: CDR1 SGHRS, CDR2 YFSETQ. Germline trimming cut 4 bases from V and 5 bases from J; bases unmatched to any gene: 7. CDR3 size: 15 residues. The CDR3 DNA follows: TGCGCCAGCAGCGTCGGACAGGGGATGGATCAGCCCCAGCATTTT. Translating it yields CASSVGQGMDQPQHF.

Comments on this clone: Within the sample, other DNA sequences also encode this same CDR3. The J gene is TRBJ2-5, the V gene TRBV9, with 9 bases that match TRBD2. The CDR3 runs 15 residues. Germline CDR1 reads SGDLS; CDR2 reads YYNGEE. With 0 bases clipped from V and 5 bases from J, the junction kept 5 bases outside the gene matches. The DNA for the CDR3 is TGTGCCAGCAGCGTAGATAGCGGGGGCCGGGAGACCCAGTACTTC. It is translated as CASSVDSGGRETQYF. Complete variable domain (other parts from reference TRBV9 and TRBJ2-5): DSGVTQTPKHLITATGQRVTLRCSPRSGDLSVYWYQQSLDQGLQFLIQYYNGEERAKGNILERFSAQQFPDLHSELNLSSLELGDSALYFCASSVDSGGRETQYFGPGTRLLVL.

The V call is TRBV6-5, the J call TRBJ1-1, with 7 bases lining up with TRBD1. This CDR3 region has 14 residues. V trimming: 6 bases; J trimming: 5 bases; junction bases outside the gene matches: 9. The V gene's germline CDR1 is MNHEY and CDR2 SVGAGI. The CDR3 DNA reads as TGTGCCAGCAGGCCCACAGGGGAGCGAACTGAAGCTTTCTTT. Translating gives CASRPTGERTEAFF.

The chain carries TRBV27 and TRBJ1-1; possibly TRBD1 for D (6 bases). Looked up from germline, CDR1 is MNHEY and CDR2 is SMNVEV (reference sequence). V was trimmed by 10 bases and J by 0 bases, leaving 12 bases between them. This CDR3 has 13 residues. The CDR3 reads CATSQGMNTEAFF. CDR3 DNA sequence: TGTGCCACCTCACAGGGCATGAACACTGAAGCTTTCTTT.

The gene calls are TRBV6-1 and TRBJ2-1; D is uncertain. The CDR3 spans 11 residues. Germline V gene lookup returns CDR1 MNHNS and CDR2 SASEGT. Trimming removed 6 bases from V and 4 bases from J, with 4 bases in between. The chain's CDR3 is CASSVYNEQFF. DNA of the CDR3: TGTGCCAGCAGCGTTTACAATGAGCAGTTCTTC.

This sequence joins TRBV20-1 and TRBJ2-1; possibly TRBD1 for D (5 bases). The ends were cut back, 5 bases at V and 9 bases at J, with 11 bases in the middle. Per germline, CDR1 DFQATT and CDR2 SNEGSKA (reference sequence). This CDR3 comprises 11 residues. The CDR3 is CSAAGYPEQFF. The CDR3 DNA is TGCAGTGCTGCAGGGTACCCTGAGCAGTTCTTC.

The rearrangement uses TRBV11-2 and TRBJ2-2; a weak D match, TRBD1 (5 bases). V gave up 0 bases and J gave up 5 bases, with 7 bases separating them. This CDR3 has 14 amino acids. Germline V lookup: CDR1 SGHAT, CDR2 FQNNGV. CDR3 nucleotide sequence: TGTGCCAGCAGCTTAGAAGGGGTAACCGGGGAGCTGTTTTTT. Translated, it gives CASSLEGVTGELFF.

The rearrangement uses TRBV30 and TRBJ1-6; 7 bases map to TRBD1. V shed 2 bases and J 5 bases; nucleotides not matched to a gene: 3. CDR3 length: 14 residues. Germline CDR1 GTSNPN, CDR2 SVGIG (reference sequence). CDR3 sequence reads: CAWSNDRDNSPLHF. The CDR3 DNA is TGTGCCTGGAGTAACGACAGGGATAATTCACCCCTCCACTTT. Complete variable domain (other parts from reference TRBV30 and TRBJ1-6): SQTIHQWPATLVQPVGSPLSLECTVEGTSNPNLYWYRQAAGRGLQLLFYSVGIGQISSEVPQNLSASRPQDRQFILSSKKLLLSDSGFYLCAWSNDRDNSPLHFGNGTRLTVT.

This chain links TRBV11-1 with TRBJ2-5, with a weak D call TRBD1 (6 bases). Trimming took 3 bases from V and 2 from J, leaving 19 bases between them. Germline V gives CDR1 SGHAT, CDR2 FQDESV (reference sequence). The CDR3 totals 17 residues. CDR3 residues: CASSFWYLGGQQETQYF. In DNA, the CDR3 is TGTGCCAGCAGCTTCTGGTATCTTGGCGGACAGCAAGAGACCCAGTACTTC.

The chain carries TRBV7-2 and TRBJ2-1, with D possibly being TRBD2 (5 bases). The CDR3 runs to 14 residues. Trimming shortened V by 8 bases and J by 0 bases, and 11 bases separated the two germline ends. Germline assignment: CDR1 SGHTA and CDR2 FQGNSA. The CDR3 region is CASSEDFSYNEQFF. The CDR3 region has the DNA TGTGCCAGCTCCGAGGACTTCTCCTACAATGAGCAGTTCTTC.

This sequence joins TRBV5-1 and TRBJ2-3, with D perhaps TRBD2 (5 bases). This CDR3 comprises 14 residues. Germline V gene sequence: CDR1 SGHRS, CDR2 YFSETQ. V lost 2 bases and J lost 4, with 11 bases in between. CDR3 DNA: TGCGCCAGCAGCTTCGAGGGATGGGCAGATACGCAGTATTTT. Encoded protein: CASSFEGWADTQYF.

The J gene is TRBJ2-7, the V gene TRBV19; TRBD1 matches 8 bases. This CDR3 region has 15 residues. V gave up 3 bases and J gave up 0 bases; unmatched junction bases: 4. The germline CDR1 and CDR2 sequences are LNHDA and SQIVND (reference sequence). The DNA for the CDR3 is TGTGCCAGTAGTATTGGTACAGGGGGCTCCTACGAGCAGTACTTC. Protein product: CASSIGTGGSYEQYF.

The genes are TRBV11-2 and TRBJ1-1; TRBD1 agrees at 10 bases. J was trimmed by 3 bases and V by 4 bases; bases with no gene match: 8. CDR3 length equals 16 residues. Germline V gene sequence: CDR1 SGHAT, CDR2 FQNNGV. CDR3: CASSSLLGQGYTEAFF. For the CDR3, the DNA is TGTGCCAGCAGCTCACTCCTGGGACAGGGGTACACTGAAGCTTTCTTT.

The rearrangement joins TRBV11-2 to TRBJ1-1; perhaps TRBD1 as D (5 bases). V gave up 2 bases and J gave up 11 bases, with 12 bases separating them. The CDR3 contains 12 residues. CDR1 and CDR2 from the germline V gene are SGHAT and FQNNGV. The CDR3 sequence: CASSLRGDYAFF. CDR3 in DNA: TGTGCCAGCAGCTTACGGGGGGATTATGCTTTCTTT.

The rearrangement joins TRBV19 to TRBJ1-2; possibly TRBD1 for D (5 bases). From germline, CDR1 is LNHDA and CDR2 SQIVND (reference sequence). V lost 0 bases and J lost 7, with 9 bases in between. This CDR3 is 13 amino acids long. The CDR3 bases are TGTGCCAGTAGTATAGAGCGGGGCGGTGGCTACACCTTC. Residues: CASSIERGGGYTF. Full variable domain (missing parts from reference TRBV19 and TRBJ1-2): DGGITQSPKYLFRKEGQNVTLSCEQNLNHDAMYWYRQDPGQGLRLIYYSQIVNDFQKGDIAEGYSVSREKKESFPLTVTSAQKNPTAFYLCASSIERGGGYTFGSGTRLTVV.

J is TRBJ1-5 and V is TRBV5-6; no clear D gene. From germline, CDR1 is SGHDT and CDR2 YYEEEE. V gave up 1 base and J gave up 4 bases, with 6 bases separating them. The CDR3 is made up of 13 amino acids. CDR3 bases: TGTGCCAGCAGCTTGTGGGAGAATCAGCCCCAGCATTTT. Translated: CASSLWENQPQHF.

The chain carries TRBV30 and TRBJ1-4; D perhaps matches TRBD1 (5 bases). The germline V and J ends were trimmed by 2 bases and 6 bases, with 10 bases remaining between them. CDR1 is GTSNPN, CDR2 SVGIG, per germline (reference sequence). CDR3 length equals 13 residues. The DNA of the CDR3 is TGTGCCTGGAGTACCTCGGGGGATGAAAAACTGTTTTTT. Amino acids: CAWSTSGDEKLFF.

This clone was recorded once. V gene TRBV28 combines with J gene TRBJ1-4; 9 bases fit TRBD1. The J segment lost 4 bases and the V segment lost 6 bases, leaving 6 bases of the junction unmatched. The CDR3 extends over 15 amino acids. Germline V gives CDR1 MDHEN, CDR2 SYDVKM. This chain's CDR3 is CASRVQGASNEKLFF. The CDR3 DNA sequence: TGTGCCAGCAGGGTACAGGGGGCAAGTAATGAAAAACTGTTTTTT. The complete variable domain, with remaining parts taken from reference TRBV28 and TRBJ1-4, reads DVKVTQSSRYLVKRTGEKVFLECVQDMDHENMFWYRQDPGLGLRLIYFSYDVKMKEKGDIPEGYSVSREKKERFSLILESASTNQTSMYLCASRVQGASNEKLFFGSGTQLSVL.

V gene TRBV6-1 combines with J gene TRBJ2-3; 11 nucleotides align to TRBD2. The V segment lost 4 bases and the J segment 3 bases; nucleotides outside the gene matches: 9. The germline CDR1 and CDR2 sequences are MNHNS and SASEGT. The CDR3 loop spans 17 amino acids. CDR3 in DNA: TGTGCCAGCAGTGGACGGACTAGCGGGTGGTCTACAGATACGCAGTATTTT. Its translation: CASSGRTSGWSTDTQYF.

The V gene is TRBV29-1, the J gene TRBJ2-7; D is perhaps TRBD2 (5 bases). V gave up 4 bases and J gave up 3 bases, with 13 bases separating them. The CDR3 has 13 amino acids. The germline V gene encodes CDR1 SQVTM and CDR2 ANQGSEA. The CDR3 sequence: CSVGGSTDYEQYF. Here the CDR3 DNA reads TGCAGCGTTGGAGGGTCGACTGACTACGAGCAGTACTTC.

The genes are TRBV4-1 and TRBJ2-3, with 11 bases lining up with TRBD2. Trimming cost V 4 bases and J 6 bases; bases outside gene matches: 0. The CDR3 extends over 13 amino acids. Germline CDR1 and CDR2: MGHRA and YSYEKL. This CDR3 reads CASSLAGGDTQYF. As DNA, the CDR3 is TGCGCCAGCAGCCTAGCGGGAGGGGATACGCAGTATTTT.

The chain joins TRBV10-3 to TRBJ1-1; 7 bases line up with TRBD1. Germline lookup yields CDR1 ENHRY and CDR2 SYGVKD. The CDR3 length is 14 residues. The V gene end was trimmed by 7 bases and the J gene end by 1 base; junction bases not matched to a gene: 6. CDR3 sequence reads: CAINAGGGNTEAFF. The DNA for the CDR3 is TGTGCCATCAATGCAGGGGGAGGGAACACTGAAGCTTTCTTT.

The chain has TRBV7-8 and TRBJ2-3; 9 bases are a match to TRBD1. Unmatched junction bases numbered 7, after V lost 5 bases and J lost 1 base. CDR1 is SGHVS and CDR2 is FQNEAQ in the germline V gene. The CDR3 extends over 16 amino acids. CDR3 sequence (DNA): TGTGCCAGCAGCCCGGACAGGGGTTTGGGCACAGATACGCAGTATTTT. This codes for CASSPDRGLGTDTQYF.

On this clone itself: Other DNA sequences of this sample code for an identical CDR3. J is TRBJ2-7 and V is TRBV18; D is unresolved. The CDR3 has 12 residues. V lost 1 base to trimming and J lost 5 bases, with 6 bases between them. The germline CDR1 and CDR2 sequences are KGHSH and LQKENI. The CDR3 DNA follows: TGTGCCAGCTCACCACGACTCAACGAGCAGTACTTC. This codes for CASSPRLNEQYF. Full variable domain (remainder filled in from reference TRBV18 and TRBJ2-7): NAGVMQNPRHLVRRRGQEARLRCSPMKGHSHVYWYRQLPEEGLKFMVYLQKENIIDESGMPKERFSAEFPKEGPSILRIQQVVRGDSAAYFCASSPRLNEQYFGPGTRLTVT.